This T cell receptor beta chain was captured by sequencing in a study of regulatory T cells in long-lasting Graves disease. Study at large: Graves' patients who were just diagnosed had used antithyroid drugs for under 3 months. General study points: Persistent disease showed a preference for TRBV28, TRBJ1-2 and TRBJ2-5.

This clonotype was observed a few times. The antigen remains undetermined. iRepertoire HTBI primers and Arm-PCR of CDR3 regions built TCR beta libraries. Authors' processing steps: Sequenced samples collectively carried roughly 60 TRBV and 14 TRBJ segments. TCRdb redid the calling of the multiplex PCR reads with MiXCR, one entry per CDR3 protein. These V and J calls rely on TCRdb rather than the paper's analysis. This sample yields about 540,000 distinct CDR3 sequences, of which 13% are seen a single time; approximately 9.3% belongs to the top ten. Regarding time point: newly diagnosed GD, antithyroid drugs for less than 3 months. Extracted PBMC RNA gave rise to the TCR library. Graves' disease diagnosis used American Thyroid Association guidelines. The CDR3 sequence is 15 residues long. J gave up 3 bases and V 6 bases, and 4 bases lay outside the gene matches. The germline gives CDR1 ENHRY, CDR2 SYGVKD.

This same sample was also part of a study on T cells in Graves' hyperthyroidism and ophthalmopathy.

The sequence came from a man aged 25-45 years with Graves disease. Sequences were derived from peripheral blood mononuclear cells (PBMCs), sampled at new diagnosis, from a patient treated with antithyroid drugs. This sequence joins TRBV10-3 and TRBJ2-6; 8 bases line up with TRBD1. CDR3 DNA: TGTGCCATCAGAGGGACAGGCGGTGGGGCCAACGTCCTGACTTTC. Amino acid sequence: CAIRGTGGGANVLTF.